A single T cell receptor beta chain is shown here with its context. The data were taken from a study of blood T cell repertoires in COVID-19. At the level of the study: T cells, B-cell-depleted T cells, or PBMCs supplied cDNA or gDNA.

V lost 0 bases, J lost 3 bases, and 13 bases lay in between. This CDR3 is built from 15 residues. Per the germline V gene, CDR1 is SGHDT and CDR2 is YYEEEE. Original processing notes: Nucleated cell number was recorded as an estimate derived from reference gene primer amplification. Produced via immunoSEQ multiplex PCR; TCRdb's table is partial and in-frame only. V, J and clone size reflect that table, while D and trimming were determined from the DNA. The sample gives over 100,000 clones, approximately 86% of which show up once; more than 9.5% is in the top ten. Sequenced material: peripheral blood. The sequence derives from a woman between 65 and 79 years old with COVID-19, enrolled during active disease. The rearrangement links TRBV5-6 to TRBJ2-7; TRBD1 is a possible D gene (6 bases). CDR3 region: CASSLGLDRLYEQYF. The CDR3 nucleotides are TGTGCCAGCAGCTTGGGTTTGGACAGACTCTACGAGCAGTACTTC.